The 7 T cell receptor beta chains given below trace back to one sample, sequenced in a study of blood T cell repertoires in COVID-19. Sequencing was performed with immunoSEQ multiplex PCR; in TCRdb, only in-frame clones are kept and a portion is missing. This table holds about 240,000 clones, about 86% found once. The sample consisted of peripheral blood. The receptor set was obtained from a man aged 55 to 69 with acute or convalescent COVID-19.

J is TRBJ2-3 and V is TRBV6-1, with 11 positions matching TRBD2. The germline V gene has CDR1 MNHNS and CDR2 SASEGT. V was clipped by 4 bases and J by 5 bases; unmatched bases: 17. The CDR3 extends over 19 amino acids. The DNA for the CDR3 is TGTGCCAGCAGTGGGTCTAGCGGGAGGCCTCTACCACCGGTAGATACGCAGTATTTT. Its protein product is CASSGSSGRPLPPVDTQYF.

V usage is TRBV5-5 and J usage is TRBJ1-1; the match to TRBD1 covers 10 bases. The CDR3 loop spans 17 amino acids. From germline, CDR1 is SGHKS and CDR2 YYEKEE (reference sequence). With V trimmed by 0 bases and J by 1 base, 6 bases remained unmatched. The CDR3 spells CASSLVPGQGRNTEAFF. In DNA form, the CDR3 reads TGTGCCAGCAGCTTGGTCCCGGGACAGGGGCGGAACACTGAAGCTTTCTTT.

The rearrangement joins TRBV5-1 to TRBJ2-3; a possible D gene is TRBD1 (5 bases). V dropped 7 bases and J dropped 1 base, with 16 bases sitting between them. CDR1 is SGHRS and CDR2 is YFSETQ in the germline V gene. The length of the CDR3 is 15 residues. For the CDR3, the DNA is TGCGCCAGCTCTGAATGGGCAGGGCGCACAGATACGCAGTATTTT. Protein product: CASSEWAGRTDTQYF.

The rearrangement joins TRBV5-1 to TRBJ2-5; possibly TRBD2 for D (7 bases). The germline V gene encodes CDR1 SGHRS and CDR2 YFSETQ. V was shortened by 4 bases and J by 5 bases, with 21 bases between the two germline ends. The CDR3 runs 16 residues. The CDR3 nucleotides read TGCGCCAGCAGCACAGGACTCGCGGGGGCGGGGGAGACCCAGTACTTC. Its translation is CASSTGLAGAGETQYF.

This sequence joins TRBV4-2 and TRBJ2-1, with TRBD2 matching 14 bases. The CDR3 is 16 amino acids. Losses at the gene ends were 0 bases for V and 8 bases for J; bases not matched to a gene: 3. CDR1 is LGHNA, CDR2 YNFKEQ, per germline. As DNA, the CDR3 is TGTGCCAGCAGCCAAGAGGGGACTAGCGGGAGTTATGAGCAGTTCTTC. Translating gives CASSQEGTSGSYEQFF.

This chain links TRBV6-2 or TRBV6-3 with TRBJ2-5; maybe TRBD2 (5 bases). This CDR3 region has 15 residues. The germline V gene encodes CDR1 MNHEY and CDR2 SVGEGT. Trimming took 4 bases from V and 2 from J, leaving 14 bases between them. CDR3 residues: CASSWRLGRQETQYF. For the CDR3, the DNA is TGTGCCAGCAGTTGGCGGCTGGGGAGACAAGAGACCCAGTACTTC.

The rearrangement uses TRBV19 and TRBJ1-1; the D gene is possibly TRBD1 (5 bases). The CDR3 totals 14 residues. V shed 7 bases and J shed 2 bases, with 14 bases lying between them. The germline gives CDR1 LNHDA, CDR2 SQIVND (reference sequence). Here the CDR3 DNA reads TGTGCCAGTACCGCAGGGTCGGCTAACACTGAAGCTTTCTTT. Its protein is CASTAGSANTEAFF.